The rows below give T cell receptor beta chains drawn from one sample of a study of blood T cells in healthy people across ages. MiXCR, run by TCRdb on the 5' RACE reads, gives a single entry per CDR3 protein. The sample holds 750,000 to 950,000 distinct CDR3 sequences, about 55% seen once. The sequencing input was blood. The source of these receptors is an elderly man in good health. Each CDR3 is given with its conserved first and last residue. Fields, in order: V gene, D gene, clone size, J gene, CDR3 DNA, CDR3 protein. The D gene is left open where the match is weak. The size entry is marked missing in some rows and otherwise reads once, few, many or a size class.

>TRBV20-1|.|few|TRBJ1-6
TGCAGTGCTAGAAGGGCCTTCAGGGATAATTCACCCCTCCACTTT
CSARRAFRDNSPLHF
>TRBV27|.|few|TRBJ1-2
TGTGCCAGCAGTTTATCGCGGGGTTCAAACTATGGCTACACCTTC
CASSLSRGSNYGYTF
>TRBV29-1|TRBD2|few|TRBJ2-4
TGCAGCGCCTCGCCCGGGACGGGAGGATACATTCAGTACTTC
CSASPGTGGYIQYF
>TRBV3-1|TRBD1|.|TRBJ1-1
TGTGCCAGCTGTACGGGACAGGGGATGACTGAAGCTTTCTTT
CASCTGQGMTEAFF
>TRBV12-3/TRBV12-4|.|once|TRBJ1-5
TGTGCCAGCAGTTCCCCTACAGGGAAGAGAAATCAGCCCCAGCATTTT
CASSSPTGKRNQPQHF
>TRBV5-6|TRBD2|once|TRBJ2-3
TGTGCCAGCAGCCCCCGACCGCGGGAGGGCAGATACGCGTATTTT
CASSPRPREGRYAYF
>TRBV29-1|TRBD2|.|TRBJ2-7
TGCAGCGATAGGACTAGCGGGAGGACTGAGCAGTACTTC
CSDRTSGRTEQYF
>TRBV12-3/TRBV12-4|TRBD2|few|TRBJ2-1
TGTGCCAGCAGGGGTAGCGGGAGGAATGAGCAGTTCTTC
CASRGSGRNEQFF
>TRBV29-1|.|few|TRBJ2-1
TGCAGCGTTCCTTCAGCGGCTATTTACAATGAGCAGTTCTTC
CSVPSAAIYNEQFF
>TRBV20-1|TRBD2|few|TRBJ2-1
TGCAGTGCTAGAGCACTAGCGGGAGGGACCTACAATGAGCAGTTCTTC
CSARALAGGTYNEQFF
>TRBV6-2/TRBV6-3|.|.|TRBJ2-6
TGTGCCAGCTGGCGGGAAAACTCTGGGGCCAACGTCCTGACTTTC
CASWRENSGANVLTF
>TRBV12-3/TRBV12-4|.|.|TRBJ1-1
TGTGCCAGCAGTCCCATTGGAGTTGTAAACACTGAAGCTTTCTTT
CASSPIGVVNTEAFF
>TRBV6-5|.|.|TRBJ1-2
TGTGCCAGCGCCAACGCCGAGAGGGGGGGCTACACCTTC
CASANAERGGYTF
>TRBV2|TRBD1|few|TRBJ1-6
TGTGCCAGCAGTCAGGAGGGGGCTAATTCACCCCTCCACTTT
CASSQEGANSPLHF
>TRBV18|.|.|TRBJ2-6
TGTGCCAGCTCACCCGTTTCAGGGGTCCCCAACTCTGGGGCCAACGTCCTGACTTTC
CASSPVSGVPNSGANVLTF
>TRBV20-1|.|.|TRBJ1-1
TGCAGTGCTAGCCAGCGGGGGGTGAACACTGAAGCTTTCTTT
CSASQRGVNTEAFF
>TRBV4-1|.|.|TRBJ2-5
TGCGCCAGCAGCCTGGTCGGGGGGCCAAAGACCCAGTACTTC
CASSLVGGPKTQYF
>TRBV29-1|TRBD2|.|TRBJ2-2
TGCAGCGTTGGGAGGGGACTAGCGGGAAAAGACACCGGGGAGCTGTTTTTT
CSVGRGLAGKDTGELFF